This TCR beta chain was documented in a study of T cell responses to AZD1222 COVID-19 vaccine (dated by TCRdb to about 2021). At the level of the whole study: Because spike-specific TCR depth and breadth did not differ between the two schedules, AZD1222 recipients who got a second dose at roughly 4 weeks were pooled with those who got a second dose at roughly 12 weeks. A total of about 230 trial participants underwent TCR sequencing, of whom around 200 received two doses of AZD1222 and about 25 received two doses of the MenACWY control vaccine. Trial participants were enrolled by age into 18-55, 56-69 and 70-plus year subgroups, with roughly 160, 29 and 62 TCR-sequenced participants respectively.

Broad study findings and their caveats: Conclusions about previously exposed vaccinees are limited, since just 6 or 7 AZD1222 recipients were seropositive for SARS-CoV-2 at baseline. Participants were mostly white British, with more females than males. The authors suggested clonal diversity may have been underestimated. Nearly half of unique spike-specific TCRs reportedly recognized epitopes outside regions mutated in the B.1.351 and B.1.1.7 variants. After two AZD1222 doses, spike-specific TCR breadth and depth were significantly higher than at day 0 and than in MenACWY recipients. Because no day 14 peak-response samples were available, the repertoires could be characterized only after the peak T cell response. Vaccine-associated CD4 TCRs spanned the whole spike protein, with dominant responses in regions 160-218 and 743-854. In the small 56-69-year group, the increase in depth fell short of significance, most likely because of low power.

This clone showed up just once. This receptor's antigen is unknown. The input lacks base qualities; no much larger clone sits a single base away. The CDR3 regions of human TCRbeta chains were analyzed by immunosequencing. The study's own analysis went as follows. TCRs in the repertoires were matched against a reference library of SARS-CoV-2-specific TCRs that had been generated with the MIRA antigen-specificity platform. Breadth was defined as the fraction of unique TCRs that were SARS-CoV-2-associated, and depth was defined as the fraction of total T cells that were SARS-CoV-2-associated. Using the MIRA data, each spike-specific TCR was mapped to the spike region that the TCR reacts to and placed in a CD4 or CD8 class. Log10-transformed breadth and depth values were compared by one-way ANOVA with Sidak's multiple comparisons tests. The table comes from immuneACCESS by way of TCRdb, which keeps in-frame sequences with V and J called. Part of the clones is missing from these tables; in studies checked, under half for an unresolved V gene and the rest for unknown reasons. V, J and clone size are taken as reported in that table, and D and trimming were inferred from the DNA itself. This sample gives 150,000 to 200,000 clones in total; almost 95% of them show up just once. Under 11% of the sample comes from the top ten.

Taken with the paper, the label for time point translates to: baseline before first vaccination. Samples from vaccinated people were obtained from the UK trials COV001 and COV002, which included a single-blind randomized controlled phase 2/3 trial of AZD1222 (ChAdOx1 nCoV-19) in healthy adults. Trial participant PBMC samples were collected at day 0 and day 28 after the second dose for TCRbeta chain sequencing. V drops 3 bases and J drops 6 bases, leaving 17 bases in between. The CDR3 numbers 16 residues from cysteine through phenylalanine. Here the CDR3 DNA is all that survives: 48 bases in frame from base 1. CDR1 and CDR2, looked up from the germline V gene, are KGHDR and SFDVKD.

The chain links TRBV24-1 with TRBJ1-5; the best D guess is TRBD1, with 5 bases matching. The sequencing here drew on peripheral blood, taken on day 0 of AZD1222 vaccination. This receptor was identified in an adult in good health. This receptor carries the CDR3 CATSDGSGGAGQPQHF. The DNA sequence reads TGTGCCACCAGTGATGGGTCGGGAGGGGCCGGTCAGCCCCAGCATTTT.